The clone carrying this T cell receptor beta chain was observed many times. Antigen specificity is unknown. TCRdb redid the calling of the 5' RACE reads with MiXCR, one entry per CDR3 protein. Among about 470,000 distinct CDR3 sequences listed, approximately 23% were seen once. The data were taken from a study of T-cell memory formation after mild COVID-19. The CDR3 sequence is 12 residues long. The germline CDR1 and CDR2 sequences are MNHEY and SVGAGI. The V and J ends lost 6 bases and 11 bases respectively, with 16 bases between them. Study-level results: Of the contracting clones, CD4+ ones lay mainly in CM and EM, and CD8+ ones in EMRA.

The sequenced sample was PBMCs or a T cell subset sorted from them (not recorded which). The rearrangement joins TRBV6-5 to TRBJ1-1; TRBD1 might be the D (5 bases). The clonotype originates from an adult woman who had mild COVID-19 (a few samples of this study predate the infection). Cell type and time point are not known. The CDR3 protein is CASSLRGREAFF. The CDR3 DNA follows: TGTGCCAGCAGCCTCCGGGGGAGGGAGGCTTTCTTT.